One sample yielded the 2 T cell receptor beta chains listed below, sequenced in a study of T cells in Graves' hyperthyroidism and ophthalmopathy. Amplification of TCR beta CDR3 regions used RNA as the template. HTBI primers were the set used in a first-round RT-PCR of the TCR CDR3. One entry per CDR3 protein results from TCRdb running MiXCR on the multiplex PCR reads. In the table there are about 700,000 distinct CDR3 sequences, around 13% of which are singletons. Input material: blood. The origin of the receptors is a woman aged 18-35 years with Graves' hyperthyroidism.

The sample holds many counts of this clonotype. The chain is built from TRBV13 and TRBJ1-2; D perhaps matches TRBD1 (6 bases). Between the trimmed V and J ends, which lost 0 bases and 3 bases, there was a span of 8 bases. The germline V gene has CDR1 PRHDT and CDR2 FYEKMQ (reference sequence). The length of the CDR3 is 14 residues. The CDR3 DNA follows: TGTGCCAGCAGCTTAGGCGCAGGGGACTATGGCTACACCTTC. It encodes CASSLGAGDYGYTF.

The chain joins TRBV28 to TRBJ2-2; D gene unclear. This CDR3 spans 14 amino acids. The germline V gene encodes CDR1 MDHEN and CDR2 SYDVKM. The ends were cut back, 3 bases at V and 4 bases at J, with 9 bases in the middle. CDR3 residues: CASSFPGGTGELFF. As DNA, the CDR3 is TGTGCCAGCAGTTTCCCCGGCGGCACCGGGGAGCTGTTTTTT.